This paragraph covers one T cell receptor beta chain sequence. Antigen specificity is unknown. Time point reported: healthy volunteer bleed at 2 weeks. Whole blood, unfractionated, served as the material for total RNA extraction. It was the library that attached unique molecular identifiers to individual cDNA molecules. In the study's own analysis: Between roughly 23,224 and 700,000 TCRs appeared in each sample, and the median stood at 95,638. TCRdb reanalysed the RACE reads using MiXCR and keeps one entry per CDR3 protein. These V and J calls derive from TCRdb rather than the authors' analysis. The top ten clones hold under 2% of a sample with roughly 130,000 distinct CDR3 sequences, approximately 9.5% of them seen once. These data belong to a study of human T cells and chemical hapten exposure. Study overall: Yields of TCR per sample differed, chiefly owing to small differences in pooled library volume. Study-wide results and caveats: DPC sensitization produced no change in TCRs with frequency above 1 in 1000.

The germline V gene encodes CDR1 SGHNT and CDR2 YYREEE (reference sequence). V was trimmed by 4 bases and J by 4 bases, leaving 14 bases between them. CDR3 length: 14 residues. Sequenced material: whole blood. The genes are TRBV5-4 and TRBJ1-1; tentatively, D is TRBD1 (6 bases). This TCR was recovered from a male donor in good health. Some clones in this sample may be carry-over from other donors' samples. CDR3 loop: CASSGGGGVTEAFF. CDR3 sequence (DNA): TGTGCCAGCAGCGGAGGGGGGGGAGTCACTGAAGCTTTCTTT.